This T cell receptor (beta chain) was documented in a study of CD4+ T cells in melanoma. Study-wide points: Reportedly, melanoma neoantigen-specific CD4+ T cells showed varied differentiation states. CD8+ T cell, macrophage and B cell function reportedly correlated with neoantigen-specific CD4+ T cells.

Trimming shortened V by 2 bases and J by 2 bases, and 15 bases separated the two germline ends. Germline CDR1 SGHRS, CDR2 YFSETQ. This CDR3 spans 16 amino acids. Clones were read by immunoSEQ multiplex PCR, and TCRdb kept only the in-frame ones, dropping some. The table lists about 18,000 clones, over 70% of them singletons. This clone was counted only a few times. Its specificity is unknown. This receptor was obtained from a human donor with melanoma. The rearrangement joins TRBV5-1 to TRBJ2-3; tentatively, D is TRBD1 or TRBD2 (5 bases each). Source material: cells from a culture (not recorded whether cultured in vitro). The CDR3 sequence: CASSFGARRNTDTQYF. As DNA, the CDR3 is TGCGCCAGCAGCTTTGGGGCCAGGAGGAACACAGATACGCAGTATTTT.